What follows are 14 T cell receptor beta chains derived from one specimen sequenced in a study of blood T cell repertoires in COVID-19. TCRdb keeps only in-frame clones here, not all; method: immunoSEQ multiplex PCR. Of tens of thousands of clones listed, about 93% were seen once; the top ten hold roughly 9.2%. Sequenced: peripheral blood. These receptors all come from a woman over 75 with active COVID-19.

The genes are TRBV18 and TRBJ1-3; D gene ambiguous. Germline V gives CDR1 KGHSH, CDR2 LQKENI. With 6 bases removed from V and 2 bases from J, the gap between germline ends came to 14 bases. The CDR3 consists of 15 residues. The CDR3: CASSARGFPGNTIYF. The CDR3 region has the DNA TGTGCCAGCTCGGCTAGAGGGTTTCCTGGAAACACCATATATTTT.

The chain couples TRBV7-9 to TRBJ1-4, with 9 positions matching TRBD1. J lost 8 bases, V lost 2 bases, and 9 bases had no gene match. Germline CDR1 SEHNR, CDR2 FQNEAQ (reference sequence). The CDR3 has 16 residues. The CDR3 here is CASSLPGTGLKEKLFF. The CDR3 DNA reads TGTGCCAGCAGCTTACCCGGGACAGGGCTGAAGGAAAAACTGTTTTTT. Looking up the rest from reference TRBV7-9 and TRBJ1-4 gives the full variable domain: DTGVSQNPRHKITKRGQNVTFRCDPISEHNRLYWYRQTLGQGPEFLTYFQNEAQLEKSRLLSDRFSAERPKGSFSTLEIQRTEQGDSAMYLCASSLPGTGLKEKLFFGSGTQLSVL.

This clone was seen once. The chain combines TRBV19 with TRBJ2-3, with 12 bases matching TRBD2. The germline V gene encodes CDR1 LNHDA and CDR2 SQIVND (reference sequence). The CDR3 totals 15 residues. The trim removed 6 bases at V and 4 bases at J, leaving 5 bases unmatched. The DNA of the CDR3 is TGTGCCAGTAGCGGACTAGCGGGGTACGCAGATACGCAGTATTTT. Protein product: CASSGLAGYADTQYF.

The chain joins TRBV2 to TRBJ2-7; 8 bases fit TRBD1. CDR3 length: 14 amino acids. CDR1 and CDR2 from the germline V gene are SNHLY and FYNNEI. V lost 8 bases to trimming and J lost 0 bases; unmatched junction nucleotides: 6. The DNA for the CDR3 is TGTGCCAGCTCCCCGGGACAGGCCTCCTACGAGCAGTACTTC. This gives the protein CASSPGQASYEQYF.

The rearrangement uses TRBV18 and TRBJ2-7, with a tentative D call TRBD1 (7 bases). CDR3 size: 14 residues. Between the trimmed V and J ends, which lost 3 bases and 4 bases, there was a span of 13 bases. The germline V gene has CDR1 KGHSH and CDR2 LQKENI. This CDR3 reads CASSPSQGGYEQYF. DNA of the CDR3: TGTGCCAGCTCACCCTCTCAGGGGGGTTACGAGCAGTACTTC.

CDR3 in DNA: TGCGCCAGCGGGTCTTACGGGACTAGCGGGGAGACCCAGTACTTC. Translation gives CASGSYGTSGETQYF. The V gene is TRBV10-2, the J gene TRBJ2-5; 12 nucleotides agree with TRBD2. The germline V gene has CDR1 WSHSY and CDR2 SAAADI. The V segment lost 8 bases and the J segment 5 bases; nucleotides outside the gene matches: 9. CDR3 length equals 15 residues.

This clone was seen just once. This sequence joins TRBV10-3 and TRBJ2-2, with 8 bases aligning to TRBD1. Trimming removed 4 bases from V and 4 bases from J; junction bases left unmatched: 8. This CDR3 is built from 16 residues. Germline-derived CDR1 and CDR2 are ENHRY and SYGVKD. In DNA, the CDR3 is TGTGCCATCAGTGGGGATGGACAGGGTGCCACCGGGGAGCTGTTTTTT. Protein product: CAISGDGQGATGELFF.

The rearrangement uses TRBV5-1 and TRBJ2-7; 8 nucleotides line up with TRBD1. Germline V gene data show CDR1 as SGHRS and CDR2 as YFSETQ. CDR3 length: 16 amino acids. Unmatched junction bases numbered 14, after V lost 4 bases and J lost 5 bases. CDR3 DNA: TGCGCCAGCAGCCAGGGGGCCTTCACTAGTCTCGACGAGCAGTACTTC. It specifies CASSQGAFTSLDEQYF.

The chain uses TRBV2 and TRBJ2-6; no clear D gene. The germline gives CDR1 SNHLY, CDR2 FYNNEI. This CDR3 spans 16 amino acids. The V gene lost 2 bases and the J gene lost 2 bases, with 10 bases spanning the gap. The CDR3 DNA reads TGTGCCAGCAGTGAATCTGCGTCCCCTGGGGCCAACGTCCTGACTTTC. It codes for CASSESASPGANVLTF.

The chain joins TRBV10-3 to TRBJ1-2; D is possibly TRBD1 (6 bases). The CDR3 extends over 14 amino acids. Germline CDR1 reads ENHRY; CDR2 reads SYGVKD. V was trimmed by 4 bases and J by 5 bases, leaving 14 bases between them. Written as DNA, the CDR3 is TGTGCCATCAGTGGATGGGTAGGGGGATATGGCTACACCTTC. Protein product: CAISGWVGGYGYTF.

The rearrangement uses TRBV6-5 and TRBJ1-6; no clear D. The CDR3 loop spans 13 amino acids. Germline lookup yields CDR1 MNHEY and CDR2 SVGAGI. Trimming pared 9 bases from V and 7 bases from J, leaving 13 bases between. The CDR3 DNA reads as TGTGCCAGAGCGGACGGAGCAAATTCACCCCTCCACTTT. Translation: CARADGANSPLHF.

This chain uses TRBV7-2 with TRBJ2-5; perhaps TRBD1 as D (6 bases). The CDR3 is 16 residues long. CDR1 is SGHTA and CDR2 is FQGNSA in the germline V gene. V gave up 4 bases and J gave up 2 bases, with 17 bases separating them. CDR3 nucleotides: TGTGCCAGCAGCTGGCGTCCGGGACAAGGACAAGAGACCCAGTACTTC. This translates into CASSWRPGQGQETQYF. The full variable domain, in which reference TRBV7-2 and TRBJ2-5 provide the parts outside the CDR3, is GAGVSQSPSNKVTEKGKDVELRCDPISGHTALYWYRQSLGQGLEFLIYFQGNSAPDKSGLPSDRFSAERTGGSVSTLTIQRTQQEDSAVYLCASSWRPGQGQETQYFGPGTRLLVL.

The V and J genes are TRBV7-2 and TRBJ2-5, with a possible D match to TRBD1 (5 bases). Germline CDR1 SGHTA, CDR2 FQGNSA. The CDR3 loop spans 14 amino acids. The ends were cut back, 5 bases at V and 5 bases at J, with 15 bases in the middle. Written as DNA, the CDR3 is TGTGCCAGCAGCACGGACATGGACGGGGAGACCCAGTACTTC. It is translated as CASSTDMDGETQYF.

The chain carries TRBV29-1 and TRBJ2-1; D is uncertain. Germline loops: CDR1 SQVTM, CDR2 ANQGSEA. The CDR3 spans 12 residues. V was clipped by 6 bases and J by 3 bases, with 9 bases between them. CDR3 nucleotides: TGCAGCGTCAGCGAACTCTACAATGAGCAGTTCTTC. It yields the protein CSVSELYNEQFF.